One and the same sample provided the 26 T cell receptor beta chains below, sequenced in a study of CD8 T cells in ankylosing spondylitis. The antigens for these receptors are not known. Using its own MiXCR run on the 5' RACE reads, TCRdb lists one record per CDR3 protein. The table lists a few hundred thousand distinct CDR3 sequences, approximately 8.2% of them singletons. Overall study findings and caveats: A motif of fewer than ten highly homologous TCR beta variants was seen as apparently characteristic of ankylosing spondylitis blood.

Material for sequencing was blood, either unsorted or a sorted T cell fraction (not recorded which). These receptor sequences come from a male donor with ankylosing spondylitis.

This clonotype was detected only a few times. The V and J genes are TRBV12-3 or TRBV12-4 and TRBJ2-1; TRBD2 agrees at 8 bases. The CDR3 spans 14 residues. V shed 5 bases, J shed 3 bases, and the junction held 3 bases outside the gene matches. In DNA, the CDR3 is TGTGCCAGCAGTGTGAGCGGGGGCTACAATGAGCAGTTCTTC. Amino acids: CASSVSGGYNEQFF.

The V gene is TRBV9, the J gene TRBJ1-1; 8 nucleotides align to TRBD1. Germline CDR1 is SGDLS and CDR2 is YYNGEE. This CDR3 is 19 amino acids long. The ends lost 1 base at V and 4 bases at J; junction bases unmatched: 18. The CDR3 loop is CASSVSSEGGDRLGTEAFF. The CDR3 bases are TGTGCCAGCAGCGTATCGTCGGAGGGAGGGGACAGGCTTGGCACTGAAGCTTTCTTT.

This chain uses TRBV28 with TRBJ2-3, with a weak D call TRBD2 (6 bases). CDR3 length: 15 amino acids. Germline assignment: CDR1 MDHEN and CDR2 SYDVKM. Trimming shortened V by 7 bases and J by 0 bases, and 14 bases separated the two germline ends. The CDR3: CASTFLAGSTDTQYF. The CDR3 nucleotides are TGTGCCAGCACGTTCCTGGCGGGAAGCACAGATACGCAGTATTTT.

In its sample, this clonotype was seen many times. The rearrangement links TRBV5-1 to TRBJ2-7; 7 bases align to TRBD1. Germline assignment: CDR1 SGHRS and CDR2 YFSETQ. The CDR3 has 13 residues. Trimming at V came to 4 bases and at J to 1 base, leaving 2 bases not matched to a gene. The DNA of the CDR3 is TGCGCCAGCAGCCAGGGACAGTCCTACGAGCAGTACTTC. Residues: CASSQGQSYEQYF.

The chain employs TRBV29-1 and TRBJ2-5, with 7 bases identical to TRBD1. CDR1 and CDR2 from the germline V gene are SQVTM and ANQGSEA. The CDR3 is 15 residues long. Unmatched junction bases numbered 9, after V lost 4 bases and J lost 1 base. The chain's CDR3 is CSVAGVRDSQETQYF. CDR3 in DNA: TGCAGCGTTGCTGGTGTTCGGGACAGCCAAGAGACCCAGTACTTC.

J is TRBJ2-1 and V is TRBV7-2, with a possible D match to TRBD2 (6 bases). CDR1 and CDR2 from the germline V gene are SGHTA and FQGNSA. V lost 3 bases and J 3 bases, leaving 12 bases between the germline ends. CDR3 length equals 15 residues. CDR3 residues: CASSFGLALYNEQFF. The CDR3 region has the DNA TGTGCCAGCAGCTTCGGTCTAGCGCTCTACAATGAGCAGTTCTTC.

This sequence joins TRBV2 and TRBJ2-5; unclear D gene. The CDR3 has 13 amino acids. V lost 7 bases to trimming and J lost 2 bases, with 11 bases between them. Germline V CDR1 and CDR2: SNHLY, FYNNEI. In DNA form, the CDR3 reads TGTGCCAGCATGAGAGACGGGCAAGAGACCCAGTACTTC. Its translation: CASMRDGQETQYF. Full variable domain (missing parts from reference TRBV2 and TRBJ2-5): EPEVTQTPSHQVTQMGQEVILRCVPISNHLYFYWYRQILGQKVEFLVSFYNNEISEKSEIFDDQFSVERPDGSNFTLKIRSTKLEDSAMYFCASMRDGQETQYFGPGTRLLVL.

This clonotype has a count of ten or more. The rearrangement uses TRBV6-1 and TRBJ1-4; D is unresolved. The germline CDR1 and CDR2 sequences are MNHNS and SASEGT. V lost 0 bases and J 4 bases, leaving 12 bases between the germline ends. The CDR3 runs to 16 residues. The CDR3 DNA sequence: TGTGCCAGCAGTGAAGCGCAGGTTCCAGTTAATGAAAAACTGTTTTTT. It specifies CASSEAQVPVNEKLFF.

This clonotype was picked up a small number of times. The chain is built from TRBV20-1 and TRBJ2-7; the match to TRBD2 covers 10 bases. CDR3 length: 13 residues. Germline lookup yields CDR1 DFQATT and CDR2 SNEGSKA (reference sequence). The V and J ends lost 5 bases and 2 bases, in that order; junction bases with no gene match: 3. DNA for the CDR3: TGCAGTGCTGTACTAGCGGGAACCTACGAGCAGTACTTC. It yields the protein CSAVLAGTYEQYF.

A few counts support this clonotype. The CDR3 DNA follows: TGCGCCAGCAGCTCAGAGGGCGGGAGTCTCTACGAGCAGTACTTC. This gives the protein CASSSEGGSLYEQYF. The V gene is TRBV5-1, the J gene TRBJ2-7; 7 positions match TRBD2. Germline lookup yields CDR1 SGHRS and CDR2 YFSETQ. The V segment lost 3 bases and the J segment 3 bases; nucleotides outside the gene matches: 9. The CDR3 runs to 15 residues.

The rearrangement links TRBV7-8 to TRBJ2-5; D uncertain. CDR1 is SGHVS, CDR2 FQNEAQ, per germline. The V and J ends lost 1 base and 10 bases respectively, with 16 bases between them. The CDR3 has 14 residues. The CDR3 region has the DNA TGTGCCAGCAGCTTAGTGGGTAGCCTCAGAGGCCAGTACTTC. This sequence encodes CASSLVGSLRGQYF.

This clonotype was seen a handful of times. CDR3: CASRTVINRGAGGYTF. CDR3 DNA sequence: TGTGCCAGCAGAACTGTTATCAACAGGGGCGCAGGGGGCTACACCTTC. The gene calls are TRBV6-1 and TRBJ1-2; 7 bases align to TRBD1. Looked up from germline, CDR1 is MNHNS and CDR2 is SASEGT. The CDR3 is made up of 16 amino acids. V gave up 6 bases and J gave up 8 bases; unmatched junction bases: 18.

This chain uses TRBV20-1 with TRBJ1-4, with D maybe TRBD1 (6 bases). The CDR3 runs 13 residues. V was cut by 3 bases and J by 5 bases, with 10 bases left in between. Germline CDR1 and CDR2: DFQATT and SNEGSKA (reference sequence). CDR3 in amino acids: CSARDSRNEKLFF. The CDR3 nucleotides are TGCAGTGCTAGGGACAGCCGAAATGAAAAACTGTTTTTT.

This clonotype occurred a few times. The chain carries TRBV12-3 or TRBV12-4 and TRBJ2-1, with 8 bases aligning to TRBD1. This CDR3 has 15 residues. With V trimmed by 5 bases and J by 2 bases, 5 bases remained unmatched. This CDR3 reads CASSDRGGTYNEQFF. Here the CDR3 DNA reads TGTGCCAGCAGTGACAGGGGAGGAACCTACAATGAGCAGTTCTTC.

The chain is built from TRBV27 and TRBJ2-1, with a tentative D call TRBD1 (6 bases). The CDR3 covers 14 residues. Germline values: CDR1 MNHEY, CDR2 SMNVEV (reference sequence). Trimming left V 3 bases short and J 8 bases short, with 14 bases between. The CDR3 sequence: CASSLSRGEHEQFF. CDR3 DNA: TGTGCCAGCAGTTTGTCCAGGGGAGAACATGAGCAGTTCTTC.

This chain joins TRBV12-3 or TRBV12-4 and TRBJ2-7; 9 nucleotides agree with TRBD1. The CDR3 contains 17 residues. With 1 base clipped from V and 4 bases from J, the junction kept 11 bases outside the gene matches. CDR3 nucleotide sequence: TGTGCCAGCAGTTTAGGGTTTGGGACAGGGTTAGTGTACGAGCAGTACTTC. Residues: CASSLGFGTGLVYEQYF.

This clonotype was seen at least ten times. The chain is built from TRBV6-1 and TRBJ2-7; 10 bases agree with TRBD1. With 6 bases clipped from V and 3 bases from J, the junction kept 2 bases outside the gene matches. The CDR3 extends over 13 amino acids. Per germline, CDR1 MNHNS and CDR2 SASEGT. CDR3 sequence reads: CASSRDRGYEQYF. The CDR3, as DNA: TGTGCCAGCAGCCGGGACAGGGGCTACGAGCAGTACTTC.

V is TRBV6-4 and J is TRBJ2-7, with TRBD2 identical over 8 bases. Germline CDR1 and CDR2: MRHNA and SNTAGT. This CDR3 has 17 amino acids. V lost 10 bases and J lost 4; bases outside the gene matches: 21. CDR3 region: CAIGDYREGPQDYEQYF. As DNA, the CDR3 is TGTGCCATCGGGGATTATCGGGAGGGGCCCCAGGATTACGAGCAGTACTTC.

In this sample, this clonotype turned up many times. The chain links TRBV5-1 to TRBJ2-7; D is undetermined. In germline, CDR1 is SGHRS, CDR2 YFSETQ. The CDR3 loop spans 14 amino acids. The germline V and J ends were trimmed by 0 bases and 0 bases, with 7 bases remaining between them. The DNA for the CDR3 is TGCGCCAGCAGCTTGGTGATCACCTCCTACGAGCAGTACTTC. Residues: CASSLVITSYEQYF. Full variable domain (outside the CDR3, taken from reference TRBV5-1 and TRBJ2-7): KAGVTQTPRYLIKTRGQQVTLSCSPISGHRSVSWYQQTPGQGLQFLFEYFSETQRNKGNFPGRFSGRQFSNSRSEMNVSTLELGDSALYLCASSLVITSYEQYFGPGTRLTVT.

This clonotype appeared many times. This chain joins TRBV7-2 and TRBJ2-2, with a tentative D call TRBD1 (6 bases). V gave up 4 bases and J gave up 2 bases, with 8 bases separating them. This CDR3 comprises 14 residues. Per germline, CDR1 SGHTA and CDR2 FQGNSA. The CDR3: CASSWTVNTGELFF. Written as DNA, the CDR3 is TGTGCCAGCAGCTGGACAGTAAACACCGGGGAGCTGTTTTTT.

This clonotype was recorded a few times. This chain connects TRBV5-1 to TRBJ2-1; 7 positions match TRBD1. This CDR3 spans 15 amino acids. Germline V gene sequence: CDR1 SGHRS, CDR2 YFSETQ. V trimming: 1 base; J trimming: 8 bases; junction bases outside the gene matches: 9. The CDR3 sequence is CASSLLGTALDEQFF. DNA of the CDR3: TGCGCCAGCAGCTTGCTTGGGACAGCACTCGATGAGCAGTTCTTC.

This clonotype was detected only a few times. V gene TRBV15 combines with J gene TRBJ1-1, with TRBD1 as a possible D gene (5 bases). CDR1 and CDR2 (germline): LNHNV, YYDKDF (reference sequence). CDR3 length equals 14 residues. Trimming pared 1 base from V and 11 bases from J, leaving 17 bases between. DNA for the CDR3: TGTGCCACCAGCAGAGGCGGTGGCAGGGTTTCGGCTTTCTTT. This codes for CATSRGGGRVSAFF.

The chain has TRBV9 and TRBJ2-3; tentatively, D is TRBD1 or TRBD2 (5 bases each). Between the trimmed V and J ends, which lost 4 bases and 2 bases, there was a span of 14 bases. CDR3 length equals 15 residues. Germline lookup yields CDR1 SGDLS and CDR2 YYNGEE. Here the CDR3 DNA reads TGTGCCAGCAGCTCCCGACTGGGACCCACAGATACGCAGTATTTT. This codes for CASSSRLGPTDTQYF.

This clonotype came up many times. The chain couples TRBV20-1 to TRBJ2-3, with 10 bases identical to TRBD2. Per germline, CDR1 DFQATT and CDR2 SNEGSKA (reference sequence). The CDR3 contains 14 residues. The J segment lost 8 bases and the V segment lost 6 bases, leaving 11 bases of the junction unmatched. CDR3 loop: CSAKIAGGVGTQYF. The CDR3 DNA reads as TGCAGTGCCAAGATAGCGGGAGGTGTTGGTACGCAGTATTTT.

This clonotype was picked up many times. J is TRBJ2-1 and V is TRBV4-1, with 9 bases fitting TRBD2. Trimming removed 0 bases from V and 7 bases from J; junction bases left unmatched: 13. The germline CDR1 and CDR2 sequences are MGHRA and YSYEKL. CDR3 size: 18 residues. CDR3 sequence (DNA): TGCGCCAGCAGCCAAGATGGCCTAGCGGGATTGGGGTGGAATGAGCAGTTCTTC. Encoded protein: CASSQDGLAGLGWNEQFF.

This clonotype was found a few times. The CDR3 nucleotides read TGTGCCAGCAGTTACTTCCCGAACACTGAAGCTTTCTTT. It translates to CASSYFPNTEAFF. The V gene is TRBV6-5, the J gene TRBJ1-1; D is uncertain. This CDR3 is 13 amino acids long. Trimming cost V 1 base and J 1 base, with 4 bases left between them. Per germline, CDR1 MNHEY and CDR2 SVGAGI.